The 19 T cell receptor beta chains listed next were all sequenced from one sample in a study of Tregs in tolerant kidney transplant recipients. TCRdb's copy holds only in-frame clones and misses some; the assay was immunoSEQ multiplex PCR. The sample includes some 4,000 clones, over 75% of them seen just once. Specimen: Tregs from blood, collected before the transplant. The receptors stem from a human donor who received a combined kidney and bone marrow transplant.

This clone was counted a single time. The rearrangement uses TRBV4-1 and TRBJ2-7, with a possible D match to TRBD1 (6 bases). Germline CDR1 reads MGHRA; CDR2 reads YSYEKL. The CDR3 runs 14 residues. Trimming removed 3 bases from V and 5 bases from J, with 14 bases in between. CDR3 coding DNA: TGCGCCAGCAGCCAGCCAGGGGCAGGGAACGAGCAGTACTTC. Translated: CASSQPGAGNEQYF.

The chain carries TRBV7-3 and TRBJ2-5; D not certain. Looked up from germline, CDR1 is SGHTA and CDR2 is FQGTGA. The CDR3 covers 14 residues. V was cut by 3 bases and J by 1 base, with 9 bases left in between. The CDR3: CASSFAGSQETQYF. As DNA, the CDR3 is TGTGCCAGCAGCTTCGCCGGGTCCCAAGAGACCCAGTACTTC.

V usage is TRBV6-6 and J usage is TRBJ1-5; 7 bases agree with TRBD1. Germline V gene sequence: CDR1 MNHNY, CDR2 SVGAGI (reference sequence). The CDR3 runs to 14 residues. The V segment lost 3 bases and the J segment 2 bases; nucleotides outside the gene matches: 1. CDR3 in DNA: TGTGCCAGCAGTTATGACAGGGGCAATCAGCCCCAGCATTTT. It encodes CASSYDRGNQPQHF.

The chain joins TRBV6-1 to TRBJ1-4; D is uncertain. The germline CDR1 and CDR2 sequences are MNHNS and SASEGT. The V gene lost 8 bases and the J gene lost 7 bases, with 14 bases spanning the gap. This CDR3 region has 13 residues. The CDR3 sequence: CASGGVGGEKLFF. In DNA form, the CDR3 reads TGTGCCAGCGGCGGCGTCGGCGGTGAAAAACTGTTTTTT.

The CDR3 nucleotides read TGTGCCAGCAGCATATGGACAGACAACACTGAAGCTTTCTTT. It specifies CASSIWTDNTEAFF. The genes are TRBV5-6 and TRBJ1-1; TRBD1 might be the D (6 bases). V was clipped by 4 bases and J by 2 bases, with 12 bases between them. The CDR3 extends over 14 amino acids. In germline, CDR1 is SGHDT, CDR2 YYEEEE. Based on the CDR3 plus reference TRBV5-6 and TRBJ1-1, the full variable domain is DAGVTQSPTHLIKTRGQQVTLRCSPKSGHDTVSWYQQALGQGPQFIFQYYEEEERQRGNFPDRFSGHQFPNYSSELNVNALLLGDSALYLCASSIWTDNTEAFFGQGTRLTVV.

This sequence joins TRBV2 and TRBJ2-1, with 9 positions matching TRBD1. CDR1 is SNHLY and CDR2 is FYNNEI in the germline V gene. Trimming took 0 bases from V and 5 from J; bases not matched to a gene: 8. The CDR3 has 17 amino acids. CDR3 DNA: TGTGCCAGCAGTGAAGCAACCCCGGACAGGGGAAACAATGAGCAGTTCTTC. This codes for CASSEATPDRGNNEQFF.

The V gene is TRBV7-6, the J gene TRBJ2-2, with 10 bases identical to TRBD2. V lost 2 bases, J lost 6 bases, and 6 bases stayed unmatched. This CDR3 contains 16 residues. CDR1 SGHVS and CDR2 FNYEAQ come from the germline V gene. CDR3 in amino acids: CASSLQLAGLAGELFF. The CDR3 DNA follows: TGTGCCAGCAGCTTACAACTAGCGGGACTCGCCGGGGAGCTGTTTTTT.

The chain uses TRBV6-5 and TRBJ2-7; no clear D gene. This CDR3 region has 15 residues. Germline V gene lookup returns CDR1 MNHEY and CDR2 SVGAGI. Deletions cut 8 bases from V and 2 bases from J, with 19 bases between. CDR3: CASRDPYRQTYEQYF. The CDR3 nucleotides read TGTGCCAGCCGAGACCCCTACAGACAAACCTACGAGCAGTACTTC.

This chain joins TRBV28 and TRBJ2-7, with 11 bases identical to TRBD2. J lost 1 base, V lost 6 bases, and 5 bases had no gene match. Germline V CDR1 and CDR2: MDHEN, SYDVKM. The CDR3 consists of 15 residues. The CDR3 DNA sequence: TGTGCCAGCAGGTGGGGGACTAGCGGTTCCTACGAGCAGTACTTC. As protein: CASRWGTSGSYEQYF.

The genes are TRBV5-6 and TRBJ2-2; the match to TRBD2 covers 8 bases. In germline, CDR1 is SGHDT, CDR2 YYEEEE. V dropped 5 bases and J dropped 8; count of bases not matched to a gene: 8. The length of the CDR3 is 14 residues. CDR3 nucleotide sequence: TGTGCCAGCAGTAGCGGGACTTGGTTAGGGGAGCTGTTTTTT. Translation: CASSSGTWLGELFF. The entire variable domain, with the rest obtained from reference TRBV5-6 and TRBJ2-2, is as follows: DAGVTQSPTHLIKTRGQQVTLRCSPKSGHDTVSWYQQALGQGPQFIFQYYEEEERQRGNFPDRFSGHQFPNYSSELNVNALLLGDSALYLCASSSGTWLGELFFGEGSRLTVL.

The table lists this clone with a count of one. The rearrangement links TRBV19 to TRBJ1-4, with D perhaps TRBD1 (5 bases). Germline V gene data show CDR1 as LNHDA and CDR2 as SQIVND (reference sequence). The V gene lost 6 bases and the J gene lost 7 bases, with 18 bases spanning the gap. The CDR3 has 15 residues. CDR3 sequence (DNA): TGTGCCAGTAGGAGCCCCCCGGACACGGGTGAAAAACTGTTTTTT. This gives the protein CASRSPPDTGEKLFF.

V gene TRBV19 combines with J gene TRBJ2-3; D is uncertain. The germline V and J ends were trimmed by 5 bases and 0 bases, with 9 bases remaining between them. CDR1 and CDR2 (germline): LNHDA, SQIVND (reference sequence). The CDR3 totals 14 residues. CDR3 loop: CASSPEESTDTQYF. The CDR3 DNA follows: TGTGCCAGTAGTCCCGAGGAGAGCACAGATACGCAGTATTTT. The full variable domain, in which reference TRBV19 and TRBJ2-3 provide the parts outside the CDR3, is DGGITQSPKYLFRKEGQNVTLSCEQNLNHDAMYWYRQDPGQGLRLIYYSQIVNDFQKGDIAEGYSVSREKKESFPLTVTSAQKNPTAFYLCASSPEESTDTQYFGPGTRLTVL.

This clone was detected only a few times. The chain carries TRBV4-2 and TRBJ2-1; 12 bases are a match to TRBD2. After removal of 3 bases from V and 5 bases from J, the junction contained 5 bases not matched to a gene. This CDR3 contains 16 residues. The germline gives CDR1 LGHNA, CDR2 YNFKEQ. In nucleotides, the CDR3 is TGTGCCAGCAGCCAGGTCCTAGCGGGAGGGGACAATGAGCAGTTCTTC. Protein product: CASSQVLAGGDNEQFF.

The rearrangement joins TRBV10-3 to TRBJ2-5; the D gene is possibly TRBD1 (6 bases). Germline V CDR1 and CDR2: ENHRY, SYGVKD. Deletions cut 2 bases from V and 3 bases from J, with 10 bases between. This CDR3 is built from 14 residues. The CDR3 DNA sequence: TGTGCCATCAGTGAGGGACAGTTGGAAGAGACCCAGTACTTC. Its protein product is CAISEGQLEETQYF.

This chain uses TRBV9 with TRBJ1-1; 7 bases fit TRBD1. The CDR3 spans 16 residues. Germline-derived CDR1 and CDR2 are SGDLS and YYNGEE. V lost 3 bases and J lost 1; bases outside the gene matches: 9. CDR3 sequence (DNA): TGTGCCAGCAGCGAGAGCCCAGGGGGATGGAACACTGAAGCTTTCTTT. It is translated as CASSESPGGWNTEAFF. The variable domain in full, completed from reference TRBV9 and TRBJ1-1, reads DSGVTQTPKHLITATGQRVTLRCSPRSGDLSVYWYQQSLDQGLQFLIQYYNGEERAKGNILERFSAQQFPDLHSELNLSSLELGDSALYFCASSESPGGWNTEAFFGQGTRLTVV.

The V gene is TRBV25-1, the J gene TRBJ2-6; a weak D match, TRBD1 (6 bases). The germline V gene has CDR1 MGHDK and CDR2 SYGVNS. Trimming took 4 bases from V and 0 from J, leaving 13 bases between them. The CDR3 spans 17 residues. The CDR3 coding sequence is TGTGCCAGCAGTGGGGGGCCTTCACTCTCTGGGGCCAACGTCCTGACTTTC. Translated: CASSGGPSLSGANVLTF.

V gene TRBV28 combines with J gene TRBJ1-5, with 8 bases aligning to TRBD1. Germline CDR1 MDHEN, CDR2 SYDVKM. The V gene end was trimmed by 5 bases and the J gene end by 3 bases; junction bases not matched to a gene: 6. The CDR3 contains 15 residues. CDR3: CASSGRDRINQPQHF. The CDR3 DNA reads TGTGCCAGCAGTGGCCGGGACAGGATCAATCAGCCCCAGCATTTT.

V is TRBV28 and J is TRBJ2-7; 13 bases are shared with TRBD2. The germline V gene has CDR1 MDHEN and CDR2 SYDVKM. CDR3 length equals 16 residues. V lost 3 bases, J lost 5 bases, and 7 bases stayed unmatched. The CDR3 nucleotides read TGTGCCAGCAGTTTTCCAGGACTAGCGGGAGACCACGAGCAGTACTTC. Amino acids: CASSFPGLAGDHEQYF. Variable domain in full (rest from reference TRBV28 and TRBJ2-7): DVKVTQSSRYLVKRTGEKVFLECVQDMDHENMFWYRQDPGLGLRLIYFSYDVKMKEKGDIPEGYSVSREKKERFSLILESASTNQTSMYLCASSFPGLAGDHEQYFGPGTRLTVT.

The V and J genes are TRBV5-1 and TRBJ2-1; D perhaps matches TRBD2 (5 bases). CDR3 size: 20 residues. The V and J ends lost 1 base and 8 bases respectively, with 31 bases between them. CDR1 and CDR2 from the germline V gene are SGHRS and YFSETQ. The chain's CDR3 is CASSLRSTGIGWPSGYEQFF. The CDR3 DNA reads TGCGCCAGCAGCTTGAGGTCGACGGGAATAGGCTGGCCCAGCGGCTATGAGCAGTTCTTC. Together with reference TRBV5-1 and TRBJ2-1, the CDR3 gives the full variable domain: KAGVTQTPRYLIKTRGQQVTLSCSPISGHRSVSWYQQTPGQGLQFLFEYFSETQRNKGNFPGRFSGRQFSNSRSEMNVSTLELGDSALYLCASSLRSTGIGWPSGYEQFFGPGTRLTVL.